This is a list of T cell receptor beta chains from one sample in a study of beta chain features in type 1 diabetes. Using immunoSEQ multiplex PCR, the repertoire was profiled, and TCRdb retains in-frame clones only, with some absent. The data contain about 930,000 clones, 15% to 20% of them singletons. The sequencing sample was made of naive CD4+ T cells from blood. These TCRs come from a woman aged 18-29 years in good health. Both conserved end residues are part of each CDR3. D genes are given only for firm matches.

J gene: TRBJ2-5
V gene: TRBV29-1
D gene: .
CDR3 protein: CSGAGRLLETQYF

J gene: TRBJ1-1
V gene: TRBV25-1
D gene: .
CDR3 protein: CASSESEMNTEAFF

J gene: TRBJ1-1
V gene: TRBV4-1
D gene: TRBD1
CDR3 protein: CASSQPGGLNTEAFF

J gene: TRBJ2-1
V gene: TRBV1
D gene: .
CDR3 protein: CTSPQGGTYNEQFF

J gene: TRBJ2-3
V gene: TRBV5-4
D gene: .
CDR3 protein: CASSLSAGSSDTQYF

J gene: TRBJ2-5
V gene: TRBV27
D gene: .
CDR3 protein: CASSFGYQETQYF

J gene: TRBJ2-5
V gene: TRBV20-1
D gene: .
CDR3 protein: CSVSLETQYF

J gene: TRBJ2-5
V gene: TRBV7-2
D gene: .
CDR3 protein: CASSYQRLRDVETQYF

J gene: TRBJ2-3
V gene: TRBV18
D gene: TRBD2
CDR3 protein: CASSLTSGITDTQYF

J gene: TRBJ1-5
V gene: TRBV7-2
D gene: .
CDR3 protein: CASSLAGGPLNQPQHF

J gene: TRBJ2-1
V gene: TRBV7-9
D gene: TRBD2
CDR3 protein: CASSLGGRVVDEQFF

J gene: TRBJ1-1
V gene: TRBV27
D gene: .
CDR3 protein: CASRRRDMNTEAFF

J gene: TRBJ1-5
V gene: TRBV11-2
D gene: TRBD1
CDR3 protein: CASSSGDRGGNQPQHF

J gene: TRBJ2-5
V gene: TRBV5-4
D gene: TRBD1
CDR3 protein: CASSPGGEETQYF

J gene: TRBJ2-7
V gene: TRBV5-1
D gene: TRBD1
CDR3 protein: CASSMDRERYEQYF

J gene: TRBJ1-4
V gene: TRBV2
D gene: .
CDR3 protein: CASSERLRVHEKLFF

J gene: TRBJ2-4
V gene: TRBV18
D gene: .
CDR3 protein: CASSPPATKNIQYF

J gene: TRBJ2-4
V gene: TRBV10-3
D gene: .
CDR3 protein: CAISDERLKQYF

J gene: TRBJ2-6
V gene: TRBV11-1
D gene: TRBD1
CDR3 protein: CASSSTGGTGANVLTF

J gene: TRBJ2-1
V gene: TRBV5-1
D gene: TRBD2
CDR3 protein: CASSLELAGAAYNEQFF

J gene: TRBJ1-1
V gene: TRBV15
D gene: TRBD1
CDR3 protein: CATSTTGGMDTEAFF

J gene: TRBJ2-5
V gene: TRBV18
D gene: .
CDR3 protein: CASTRRLSGYQETQYF

J gene: TRBJ2-3
V gene: TRBV5-1
D gene: .
CDR3 protein: CASSLGPRGGTDTQYF

J gene: TRBJ2-2
V gene: TRBV6-5
D gene: .
CDR3 protein: CASSWVAAAGTGELFF

J gene: TRBJ1-3
V gene: TRBV29-1
D gene: .
CDR3 protein: CSVQGSGNTIYF

J gene: TRBJ2-3
V gene: TRBV5-1
D gene: .
CDR3 protein: CASSSAGSFTDTQYF

J gene: TRBJ2-7
V gene: TRBV5-1
D gene: .
CDR3 protein: CASSFTGQYF

J gene: TRBJ2-1
V gene: TRBV6-1
D gene: TRBD1
CDR3 protein: CASSERTGSLNEQFF

J gene: TRBJ2-5
V gene: TRBV6-5
D gene: .
CDR3 protein: CASSYSGRRETQYF

J gene: TRBJ2-7
V gene: TRBV27
D gene: .
CDR3 protein: CASSPPYEQYF

J gene: TRBJ2-1
V gene: TRBV4-3
D gene: .
CDR3 protein: CASSQGGILTGEQFF

J gene: TRBJ2-7
V gene: TRBV19
D gene: TRBD1
CDR3 protein: CASRDRVNNEQYF

J gene: TRBJ2-7
V gene: TRBV21-1
D gene: .
CDR3 protein: CASSHPHGVMGVWLQYF

J gene: TRBJ2-2
V gene: TRBV5-1
D gene: .
CDR3 protein: CASRRELGAITGELFF

J gene: TRBJ2-5
V gene: TRBV15
D gene: TRBD2
CDR3 protein: CATSRGGGSSQETQYF

J gene: TRBJ1-2
V gene: TRBV6-6
D gene: .
CDR3 protein: CASVDDRGYTF

J gene: TRBJ2-1
V gene: TRBV2
D gene: TRBD1
CDR3 protein: CASSRTGQGGNEQFF

J gene: TRBJ1-1
V gene: TRBV21-1
D gene: .
CDR3 protein: CASSKFLTQGDRFMGAFF

J gene: TRBJ1-1
V gene: TRBV5-1
D gene: .
CDR3 protein: CASSPNGGYIGLEAFF